Sequencing of this T cell receptor beta chain was carried out in a study of CD8+CD57+ T cells in acquired aplastic anemia. For the study at large: Sorted CD4+ and CD8+ cell DNA averaged 3.2 ug.

Germline values: CDR1 SGHTA, CDR2 FQGNSA. CDR3 size: 16 residues. Between the trimmed V and J ends, which lost 5 bases and 1 base, there was a span of 12 bases. On this clonotype itself: The target antigen is unknown.

Study-level results: The number of CD8+ CDR3 sequences shared by patients and controls was approximately 30.

Investigators profiled TCR beta VDJ and CDR3 from genomic DNA template. TCRdb independently ran MiXCR on the reads; one entry per CDR3 protein. The sample lists 250,000 to 300,000 distinct CDR3 sequences; around three fifths were seen once. The V gene is TRBV7-2, the J gene TRBJ2-6, with D perhaps TRBD1 (5 bases). This clonotype was sampled from a human donor with severe aplastic anemia or a healthy control (not recorded which). The sequencing sample was made of sorted CD4+, CD8+, or CD8+CD57+ T cells (not recorded which) from PBMCs. CDR3 sequence reads: CASSASQGSGANVLTF. CDR3 in DNA: TGTGCCAGCAGCGCCTCCCAGGGTTCTGGGGCCAACGTCCTGACTTTC.